This record covers a single TCR beta chain. Its antigen is not identified. Deletions cut 6 bases from V and 6 bases from J, with 21 bases between. The germline V gene encodes CDR1 DFQATT and CDR2 SNEGSKA (reference sequence). The CDR3 length is 15 residues. This entry belongs to a study of CD8 T cells in Susac syndrome. Study results and limitations: The Susac syndrome CD4+ T cell repertoires displayed no clonal expansion.

Random hexamers primed reverse transcription of roughly 0.5 to 1 ug RNA. MiXCR, run by TCRdb on the immunoSEQ multiplex PCR reads, gives a single entry per CDR3 protein. In the table there are more than 200,000 distinct CDR3 sequences, about 95% of which are singletons. The specimen sequenced was CD4+ T cells from PBMCs. V usage is TRBV20-1 and J usage is TRBJ2-1, with a possible D match to TRBD1 (7 bases). This TCR was recovered from a human donor with Susac syndrome. CDR3 sequence reads: CSARGDGPLTNEQFF. Here the CDR3 DNA reads TGCAGTGCCAGGGGGGACGGCCCCCTGACCAATGAGCAGTTCTTC.